One TCR beta chain is described in this entry. The data were obtained in a study of T cell changes during pregnancy in multiple sclerosis. Only in-frame clones appear in the TCRdb table, and some are missing; sequencing was by immunoSEQ multiplex PCR. The profile shows roughly 35,000 clones, approximately 92% of them singletons. The V and J ends lost 3 bases and 7 bases, in that order; junction bases with no gene match: 8. Germline V lookup: CDR1 SGHRS, CDR2 YFSETQ. The CDR3 contains 15 residues. The V call is TRBV5-1, the J call TRBJ1-5, with 9 bases fitting TRBD1. The sequence was collected from a female donor with multiple sclerosis, enrolled in a pregnancy study. The source material was PBMCs (not recorded whether the cells were cultured). The CDR3 sequence: CASSWGDRAGQPQHF. The CDR3 DNA reads as TGCGCCAGCAGCTGGGGGGACAGGGCGGGACAGCCCCAGCATTTT.